What follows are 22 T cell receptor beta chains derived from one specimen sequenced in a study of T cells in Graves' hyperthyroidism and ophthalmopathy. There were TCR beta CDR3 regions amplified from RNA transcripts. An initial round of RT-PCR targeting the TCR CDR3 relied on the HTBI primer set. TCRdb processed the multiplex PCR reads anew with MiXCR; each CDR3 protein has one entry. The sample contains roughly 160,000 distinct CDR3 sequences, 8% to 9.5% of which appear only once. The sequencing input was blood. These receptors were collected from a woman younger than 30 with Graves' hyperthyroidism that later progressed to Graves' ophthalmopathy.

To note about this clonotype: This could be a read error, since a much larger clone is one nucleotide away. V and J are TRBV6-4 and TRBJ2-1, with a tentative D call TRBD2 (6 bases). In germline, CDR1 is MRHNA, CDR2 SNTAGT. CDR3 length equals 14 residues. The CDR3 loop is CAGSEGGAENEQFF. The CDR3 nucleotides are TGTGCCGGCAGTGAAGGCGGGGCAGAAAATGAGCAGTTCTTC.

This clonotype was found many times. The chain employs TRBV2 and TRBJ2-3, with 10 positions matching TRBD2. The J segment lost 3 bases and the V segment lost 11 bases, leaving 8 bases of the junction unmatched. The CDR3 is 14 residues long. Germline assignment: CDR1 SNHLY and CDR2 FYNNEI. In nucleotides, the CDR3 is TGTGCCGGTACAGAGCGGGGGGGTACAGATACGCAGTATTTT. Its protein product is CAGTERGGTDTQYF.

This clonotype has a count of ten or more. The chain combines TRBV20-1 with TRBJ2-5, with D uncertain. The germline V gene has CDR1 DFQATT and CDR2 SNEGSKA (reference sequence). The germline V and J ends were trimmed by 3 bases and 2 bases, with 7 bases remaining between them. The CDR3 runs 12 residues. CDR3 coding DNA: TGCAGTGCTAGTTTGCGGCAAGAGACCCAGTACTTC. Protein sequence: CSASLRQETQYF.

V is TRBV19 and J is TRBJ2-1; TRBD1 aligns across 10 bases. Germline V CDR1 and CDR2: LNHDA, SQIVND (reference sequence). This CDR3 has 16 residues. Trimming cost V 3 bases and J 1 base; bases outside gene matches: 3. DNA of the CDR3: TGTGCCAGTAGTATGAGGACAGGGGGGTCCTACAATGAGCAGTTCTTC. Its translation: CASSMRTGGSYNEQFF.

The sample holds many counts of this clonotype. The J gene is TRBJ1-4, the V gene TRBV20-1; TRBD1 matches at 7 bases. CDR1 is DFQATT and CDR2 is SNEGSKA in the germline V gene (reference sequence). The CDR3 spans 16 residues. V lost 2 bases and J lost 4; bases outside the gene matches: 10. Here the CDR3 reads CSARLVRTGSNEKLFF. The CDR3 region has the DNA TGCAGTGCTAGACTAGTCCGGACAGGAAGTAATGAAAAACTGTTTTTT.

This chain links TRBV15 with TRBJ1-5; D is perhaps TRBD1 (6 bases). Looked up from germline, CDR1 is LNHNV and CDR2 is YYDKDF (reference sequence). This CDR3 is 13 amino acids long. V was cut by 11 bases and J by 5 bases, with 16 bases left in between. The CDR3 is CAAVLGADQPQHF. The CDR3 DNA follows: TGTGCCGCAGTGCTGGGGGCGGATCAGCCCCAGCATTTT.

This clonotype was seen a few times. V gene TRBV6-1 combines with J gene TRBJ1-5; D not resolved. Trimming stripped 2 bases from V and 3 bases from J, with 11 bases between. CDR3 length equals 15 residues. The germline CDR1 and CDR2 sequences are MNHNS and SASEGT. The CDR3: CASSEFMGYNQPQHF. The CDR3 DNA reads as TGTGCCAGCAGTGAATTCATGGGTTACAATCAGCCCCAGCATTTT.

This clonotype was seen repeatedly, ten times or more. The CDR3: CSALMGTVGNEQFF. In nucleotides, the CDR3 is TGCAGTGCTCTGATGGGGACTGTCGGCAATGAGCAGTTCTTC. This chain links TRBV20-1 with TRBJ2-1, with D perhaps matching TRBD2 (6 bases). This CDR3 is built from 14 residues. Germline CDR1 and CDR2: DFQATT and SNEGSKA (reference sequence). Trimming pared 5 bases from V and 6 bases from J, leaving 17 bases between.

CDR3 residues: CASSLGPSGSRVYTDTQYF. The CDR3 nucleotides are TGTGCCAGCAGCTTGGGTCCTAGCGGGAGCAGGGTCTATACAGATACGCAGTATTTT. The genes are TRBV5-5 and TRBJ2-3, with 10 bases fitting TRBD2. CDR3 length: 19 amino acids. Germline V gene lookup returns CDR1 SGHKS and CDR2 YYEKEE (reference sequence). Germline trimming cut 0 bases from V and 3 bases from J; bases unmatched to any gene: 13.

In its sample, this clonotype was seen many times. The chain combines TRBV2 with TRBJ1-1; the D is unclear. This CDR3 spans 13 amino acids. Germline V gene data show CDR1 as SNHLY and CDR2 as FYNNEI. V dropped 8 bases and J dropped 3 bases, with 13 bases sitting between them. CDR3 protein: CASLTRWDTEAFF. The CDR3 DNA reads as TGTGCCAGCCTGACGCGCTGGGACACTGAAGCTTTCTTT.

This clonotype was found many times. The chain combines TRBV20-1 with TRBJ2-3; D gene unclear. The length of the CDR3 is 11 residues. V was pared by 5 bases and J by 0 bases, with 3 bases between. Looked up from germline, CDR1 is DFQATT and CDR2 is SNEGSKA (reference sequence). The CDR3 DNA follows: TGCAGTGCTGGAAGCACAGATACGCAGTATTTT. Translated: CSAGSTDTQYF.

This sequence joins TRBV27 and TRBJ2-7; no definite D call. The germline V and J ends were trimmed by 2 bases and 3 bases, with 20 bases remaining between them. There are 17 residues in the CDR3. Germline V CDR1 and CDR2: MNHEY, SMNVEV (reference sequence). The CDR3 loop is CASSLRFGYNLFYEQYF. The CDR3 DNA reads as TGTGCCAGCAGTTTAAGGTTTGGGTATAACCTATTCTACGAGCAGTACTTC.

This clonotype was seen repeatedly, ten times or more. This sequence joins TRBV7-2 and TRBJ2-7, with 9 bases aligning to TRBD2. Trimming cost V 5 bases and J 3 bases; bases outside gene matches: 5. CDR1 is SGHTA, CDR2 FQGNSA, per germline. CDR3 length: 14 amino acids. CDR3 DNA sequence: TGTGCCAGCAGCAGTAGCGGGAGAAACTACGAGCAGTACTTC. It specifies CASSSSGRNYEQYF.

This clonotype has ten or more counts. The V gene is TRBV28, the J gene TRBJ1-2, with a possible D match to TRBD1 (5 bases). This CDR3 is 15 amino acids long. The germline gives CDR1 MDHEN, CDR2 SYDVKM. V lost 3 bases to trimming and J lost 7 bases, with 18 bases between them. The CDR3 DNA is TGTGCCAGCAGTTTCCTGGTAGGGGCAGGCCCTGGCTACACCTTC. The encoded protein is CASSFLVGAGPGYTF.

The chain has TRBV29-1 and TRBJ2-7, with D unresolved. The V gene's germline CDR1 is SQVTM and CDR2 ANQGSEA. The CDR3 contains 10 residues. Trimming stripped 6 bases from V and 3 bases from J, with 6 bases between. The DNA of the CDR3 is TGCAGCGTCGCCGACTACGAGCAGTACTTC. Protein product: CSVADYEQYF.

This chain links TRBV6-1 with TRBJ2-2; D not resolved. The CDR3 runs 14 residues. The germline gives CDR1 MNHNS, CDR2 SASEGT. V lost 10 bases to trimming and J lost 0 bases, with 12 bases between them. In DNA form, the CDR3 reads TGTGCCACCAAGGGCGAAACGAACACCGGGGAGCTGTTTTTT. This sequence encodes CATKGETNTGELFF.

This clonotype was seen only a few times. This may be a read error, as it is one base from a much larger clone. This chain connects TRBV28 to TRBJ2-3, with D perhaps matching TRBD1 (6 bases). The J call may be in error: the DNA end matches TRBJ1-5 better. The CDR3 runs to 13 residues. Germline CDR1 and CDR2: MDHEN and SYDVKM. The CDR3 nucleotides read TGTGCCAGCAGTTTACCAAGGGGGGATACGCAGCATTTT. Translated, it gives CASSLPRGDTQHF.

This clonotype was observed many times. This chain connects TRBV6-6 to TRBJ2-7; 9 bases map to TRBD1. Germline-derived CDR1 and CDR2 are MNHNY and SVGAGI (reference sequence). The CDR3 contains 15 residues. The V and J ends lost 2 bases and 6 bases, in that order; junction bases with no gene match: 8. The CDR3: CASSYPGTGSGEQYF. The CDR3, as DNA: TGTGCCAGCAGTTACCCCGGGACAGGGAGTGGCGAGCAGTACTTC.

The chain joins TRBV28 to TRBJ1-1, with 9 nucleotides matching TRBD1. J lost 3 bases, V lost 5 bases, and 4 bases had no gene match. The CDR3 totals 14 residues. Germline CDR1 MDHEN, CDR2 SYDVKM. For the CDR3, the DNA is TGTGCCAGCAGTGCGACAGGGGGGGACACTGAAGCTTTCTTT. Protein: CASSATGGDTEAFF.

The chain has TRBV19 and TRBJ2-5; D is perhaps TRBD2 (5 bases). This CDR3 spans 14 amino acids. Germline CDR1 and CDR2: LNHDA and SQIVND (reference sequence). V lost 2 bases, J lost 13 bases, and 20 bases lay in between. CDR3 sequence (DNA): TGTGCCAGTAGTATACGACTAAACCGCGAAGGTCGGTACTTC. It translates to CASSIRLNREGRYF.

This clonotype was counted at least ten times. The genes are TRBV10-1 and TRBJ2-1; D is undetermined. Germline loops: CDR1 WNHNN, CDR2 SYGVQD (reference sequence). This CDR3 region has 11 residues. Trimming took 4 bases from V and 7 from J, leaving 5 bases between them. The CDR3 loop reads CASSARNEQFF. The CDR3 coding sequence is TGCGCCAGCAGTGCAAGGAATGAGCAGTTCTTC.

This clonotype was counted only a few times. The chain combines TRBV6-5 with TRBJ2-7; D is uncertain. The CDR3 contains 13 residues. The V gene's germline CDR1 is MNHEY and CDR2 SVGAGI. Trimming removed 0 bases at V and 2 bases at J, with 5 bases between. Here the CDR3 reads CASSYSYAYEQYF. The CDR3 DNA is TGTGCCAGCAGTTACTCATACGCCTACGAGCAGTACTTC.